The 5 T cell receptor beta chains below all came from one sample that was sequenced in a study of cytomegalovirus exposure and HLA in healthy donors. The table came from immunoSEQ multiplex PCR; TCRdb's copy has only in-frame clones and leaves some out. The sample includes a few hundred thousand clones, 70% to 90% of them seen just once. Sequenced: PBMCs. The source is a young woman in good health and CMV-seronegative.

This sequence joins TRBV5-4 and TRBJ2-1; 13 bases align to TRBD2. Germline loops: CDR1 SGHNT, CDR2 YYREEE (reference sequence). V trimming: 3 bases; J trimming: 6 bases; junction bases outside the gene matches: 6. CDR3 size: 16 residues. The CDR3 DNA follows: TGTGCCAGCAGCTCCTATGGGACTAGCGGGACCAATGAGCAGTTCTTC. Translated, it gives CASSSYGTSGTNEQFF.

The chain is built from TRBV7-2 and TRBJ2-5; D possibly corresponds to TRBD1 (6 bases). Germline V gives CDR1 SGHTA, CDR2 FQGNSA. The V gene lost 2 bases and the J gene lost 5 bases, with 12 bases spanning the gap. The CDR3 is 14 residues long. This chain's CDR3 is CASSLSGALETQYF. CDR3 coding DNA: TGTGCCAGCAGCTTATCAGGGGCTCTGGAGACCCAGTACTTC. Full variable domain (rest looked up from reference TRBV7-2 and TRBJ2-5): GAGVSQSPSNKVTEKGKDVELRCDPISGHTALYWYRQSLGQGLEFLIYFQGNSAPDKSGLPSDRFSAERTGGSVSTLTIQRTQQEDSAVYLCASSLSGALETQYFGPGTRLLVL.

The chain carries TRBV15 and TRBJ1-3; 7 nucleotides line up with TRBD1. The germline V gene has CDR1 LNHNV and CDR2 YYDKDF (reference sequence). The CDR3 has 17 amino acids. Trimming cost V 2 bases and J 0 bases; bases outside gene matches: 7. For the CDR3, the DNA is TGTGCCACCAGCAGATCAGGGGGGTCAATCTCTGGAAACACCATATATTTT. Protein sequence: CATSRSGGSISGNTIYF.

The chain is built from TRBV6-1 and TRBJ2-7; perhaps TRBD2 as D (6 bases). In germline, CDR1 is MNHNS, CDR2 SASEGT. CDR3 size: 12 residues. V was shortened by 3 bases and J by 4 bases, with 7 bases between the two germline ends. CDR3 sequence (DNA): TGTGCCAGCAGTGAGGGAGGATACGAGCAGTACTTC. It translates to CASSEGGYEQYF.

The rearrangement links TRBV5-6 to TRBJ2-1, with D possibly matching TRBD1 (5 bases). The germline gives CDR1 SGHDT, CDR2 YYEEEE. The CDR3 is made up of 13 amino acids. Deletions cut 0 bases from V and 6 bases from J, with 7 bases between. The CDR3 region is CASSLARANEQFF. DNA for the CDR3: TGTGCCAGCAGCTTGGCCAGGGCCAATGAGCAGTTCTTC.